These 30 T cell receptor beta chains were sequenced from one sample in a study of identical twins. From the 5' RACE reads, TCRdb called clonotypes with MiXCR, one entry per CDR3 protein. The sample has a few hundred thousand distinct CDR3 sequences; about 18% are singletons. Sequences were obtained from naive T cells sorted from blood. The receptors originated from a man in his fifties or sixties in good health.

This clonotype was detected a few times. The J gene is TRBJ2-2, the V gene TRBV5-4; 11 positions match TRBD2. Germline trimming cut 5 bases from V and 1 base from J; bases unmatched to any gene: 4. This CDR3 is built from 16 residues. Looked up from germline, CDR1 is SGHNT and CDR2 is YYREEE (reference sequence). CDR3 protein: CASRRTSGRNTGELFF. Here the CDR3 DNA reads TGTGCCAGCAGGCGGACTAGCGGGCGGAACACCGGGGAGCTGTTTTTT.

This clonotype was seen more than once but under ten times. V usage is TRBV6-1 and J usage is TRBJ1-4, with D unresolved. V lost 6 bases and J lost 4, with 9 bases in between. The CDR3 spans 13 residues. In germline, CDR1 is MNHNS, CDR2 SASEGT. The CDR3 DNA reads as TGTGCCAGCAGCCCGGGTCTTAATGAAAAACTGTTTTTT. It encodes CASSPGLNEKLFF.

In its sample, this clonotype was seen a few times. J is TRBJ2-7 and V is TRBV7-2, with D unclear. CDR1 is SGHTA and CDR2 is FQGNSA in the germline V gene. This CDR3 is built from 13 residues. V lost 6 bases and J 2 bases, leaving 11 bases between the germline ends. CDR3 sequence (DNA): TGTGCCAGCAGAGACCCTGGTACCTACGAGCAGTACTTC. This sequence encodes CASRDPGTYEQYF.

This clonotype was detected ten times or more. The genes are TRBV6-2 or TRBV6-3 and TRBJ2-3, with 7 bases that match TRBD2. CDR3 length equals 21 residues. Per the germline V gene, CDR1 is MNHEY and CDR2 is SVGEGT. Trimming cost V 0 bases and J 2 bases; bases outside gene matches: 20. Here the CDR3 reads CASSYSIGYQRGRKDTDTQYF. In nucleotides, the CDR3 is TGTGCCAGCAGTTACTCGATAGGGTACCAGCGGGGACGCAAAGACACAGATACGCAGTATTTT.

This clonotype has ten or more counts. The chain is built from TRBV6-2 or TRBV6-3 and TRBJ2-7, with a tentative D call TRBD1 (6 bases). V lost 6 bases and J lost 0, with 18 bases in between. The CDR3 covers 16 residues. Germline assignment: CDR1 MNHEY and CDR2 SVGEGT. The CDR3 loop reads CASSNGQLASSYEQYF. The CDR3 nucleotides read TGTGCCAGCAGCAACGGACAGCTTGCTAGCTCCTACGAGCAGTACTTC.

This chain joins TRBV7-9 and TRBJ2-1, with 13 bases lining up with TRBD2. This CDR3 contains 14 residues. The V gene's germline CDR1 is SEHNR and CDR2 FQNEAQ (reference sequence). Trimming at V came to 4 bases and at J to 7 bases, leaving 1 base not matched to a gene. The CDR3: CASSSTSGRNEQFF. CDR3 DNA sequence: TGTGCCAGCAGCTCGACTAGCGGGAGGAATGAGCAGTTCTTC. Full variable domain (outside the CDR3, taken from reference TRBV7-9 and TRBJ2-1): DTGVSQNPRHKITKRGQNVTFRCDPISEHNRLYWYRQTLGQGPEFLTYFQNEAQLEKSRLLSDRFSAERPKGSFSTLEIQRTEQGDSAMYLCASSSTSGRNEQFFGPGTRLTVL.

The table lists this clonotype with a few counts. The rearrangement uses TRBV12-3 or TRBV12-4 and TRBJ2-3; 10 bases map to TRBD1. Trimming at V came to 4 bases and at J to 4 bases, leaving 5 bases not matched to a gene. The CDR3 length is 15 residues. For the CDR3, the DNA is TGTGCCAGCAGTTCCGACAGGGGGCATGCAGATACGCAGTATTTT. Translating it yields CASSSDRGHADTQYF.

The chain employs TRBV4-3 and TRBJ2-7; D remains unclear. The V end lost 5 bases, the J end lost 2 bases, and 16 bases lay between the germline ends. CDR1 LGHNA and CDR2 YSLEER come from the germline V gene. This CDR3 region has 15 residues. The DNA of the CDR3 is TGCGCCAGCAGCTCCTTCCCCCAGGAAACCTACGAGCAGTACTTC. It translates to CASSSFPQETYEQYF.

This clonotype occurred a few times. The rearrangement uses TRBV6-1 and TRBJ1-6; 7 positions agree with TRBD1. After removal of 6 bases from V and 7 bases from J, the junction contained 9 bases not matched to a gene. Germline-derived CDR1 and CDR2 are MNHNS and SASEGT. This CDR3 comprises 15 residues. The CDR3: CASRDYRDRNSPLHF. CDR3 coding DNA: TGTGCCAGCAGAGATTACCGGGACAGAAATTCACCCCTCCACTTT.

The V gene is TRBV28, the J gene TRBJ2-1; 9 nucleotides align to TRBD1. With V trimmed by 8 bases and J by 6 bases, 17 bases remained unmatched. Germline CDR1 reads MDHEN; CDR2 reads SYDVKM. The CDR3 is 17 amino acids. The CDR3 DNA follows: TGTGCCAGCGGGGGACCCGTTGGACAGGGGATCTCCAATGAGCAGTTCTTC. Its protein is CASGGPVGQGISNEQFF.

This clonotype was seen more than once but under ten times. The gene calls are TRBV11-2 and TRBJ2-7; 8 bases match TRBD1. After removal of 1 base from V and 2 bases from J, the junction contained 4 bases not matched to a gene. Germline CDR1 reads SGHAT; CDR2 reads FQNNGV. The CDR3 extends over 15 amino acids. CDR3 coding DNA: TGTGCCAGCAGCTTAGGCACACAGGGGGCCTACGAGCAGTACTTC. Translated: CASSLGTQGAYEQYF.

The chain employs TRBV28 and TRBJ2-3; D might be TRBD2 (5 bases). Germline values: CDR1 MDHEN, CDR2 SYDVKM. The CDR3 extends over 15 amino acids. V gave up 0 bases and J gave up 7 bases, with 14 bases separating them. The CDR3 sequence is CASSLWALGENTQYF. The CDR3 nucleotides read TGTGCCAGCAGTTTATGGGCTCTCGGGGAAAATACGCAGTATTTT.

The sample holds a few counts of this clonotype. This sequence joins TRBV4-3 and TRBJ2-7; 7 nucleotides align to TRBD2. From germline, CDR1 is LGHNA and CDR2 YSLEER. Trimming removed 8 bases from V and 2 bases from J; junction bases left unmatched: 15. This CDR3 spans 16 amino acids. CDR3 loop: CASSSTILAEPYEQYF. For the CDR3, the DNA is TGCGCCAGCTCCTCAACAATCCTAGCGGAACCCTACGAGCAGTACTTC.

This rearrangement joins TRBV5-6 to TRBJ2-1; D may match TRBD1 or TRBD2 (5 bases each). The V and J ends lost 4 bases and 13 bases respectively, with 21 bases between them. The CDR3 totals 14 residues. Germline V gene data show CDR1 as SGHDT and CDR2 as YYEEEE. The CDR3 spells CASSPGAGSFAQFF. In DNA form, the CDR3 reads TGTGCCAGCAGCCCCGGGGCTGGGAGTTTTGCACAGTTCTTC.

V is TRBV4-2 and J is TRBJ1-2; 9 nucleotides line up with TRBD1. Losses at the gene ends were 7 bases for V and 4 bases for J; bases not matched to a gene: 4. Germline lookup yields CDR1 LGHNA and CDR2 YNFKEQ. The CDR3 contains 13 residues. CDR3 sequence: CASMPGQGYGYTF. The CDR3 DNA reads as TGTGCCAGCATGCCGGGACAGGGCTATGGCTACACCTTC.

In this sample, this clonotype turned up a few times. The CDR3 bases are TGCAGTGCAGCCCGACTAGCGGGGCTCACAGATACGCAGTATTTT. Residues: CSAARLAGLTDTQYF. The chain carries TRBV20-1 and TRBJ2-3; TRBD2 aligns across 11 bases. There are 15 residues in the CDR3. Germline V gene sequence: CDR1 DFQATT, CDR2 SNEGSKA (reference sequence). V lost 6 bases, J lost 2 bases, and 7 bases stayed unmatched.

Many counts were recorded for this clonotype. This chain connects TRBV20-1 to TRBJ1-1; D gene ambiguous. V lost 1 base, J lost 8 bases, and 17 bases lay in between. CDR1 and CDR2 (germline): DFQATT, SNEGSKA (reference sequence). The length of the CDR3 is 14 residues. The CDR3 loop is CSARVIQGGGEAFF. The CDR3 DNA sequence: TGCAGTGCTAGAGTTATCCAAGGTGGAGGGGAAGCTTTCTTT.

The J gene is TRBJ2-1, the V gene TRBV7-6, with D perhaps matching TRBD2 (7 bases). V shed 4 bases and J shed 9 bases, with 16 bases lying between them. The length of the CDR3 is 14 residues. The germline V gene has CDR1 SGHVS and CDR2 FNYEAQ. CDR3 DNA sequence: TGTGCCAGCAGCTCTCCCCCGGGGGGCGGTGAGCAGTTCTTC. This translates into CASSSPPGGGEQFF.

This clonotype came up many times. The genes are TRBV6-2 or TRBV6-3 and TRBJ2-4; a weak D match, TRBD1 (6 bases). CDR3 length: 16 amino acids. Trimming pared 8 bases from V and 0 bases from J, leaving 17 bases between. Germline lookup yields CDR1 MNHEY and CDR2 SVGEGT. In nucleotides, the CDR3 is TGTGCCAGCGGTACTCCCGGACAGCTAGCCAAAAACATTCAGTACTTC. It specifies CASGTPGQLAKNIQYF.

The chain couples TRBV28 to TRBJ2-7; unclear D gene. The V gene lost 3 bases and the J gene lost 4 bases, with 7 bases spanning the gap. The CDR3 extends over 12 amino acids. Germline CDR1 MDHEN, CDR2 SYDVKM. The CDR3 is CASSLDVYEQYF. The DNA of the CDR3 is TGTGCCAGCAGTTTGGACGTATACGAGCAGTACTTC.

The CDR3 sequence: CASRTDSSYNSPLHF. The CDR3 DNA sequence: TGTGCCAGCAGGACGGACAGCTCCTATAATTCACCCCTCCACTTT. The chain has TRBV2 and TRBJ1-6, with D possibly TRBD1 on 6 matching bases. The V gene's germline CDR1 is SNHLY and CDR2 FYNNEI. V lost 6 bases, J lost 0 bases, and 9 bases lay in between. CDR3 length equals 15 residues.

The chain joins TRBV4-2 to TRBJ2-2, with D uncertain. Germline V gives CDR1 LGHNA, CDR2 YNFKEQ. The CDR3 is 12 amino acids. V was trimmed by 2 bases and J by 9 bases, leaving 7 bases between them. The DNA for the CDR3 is TGTGCCAGCAGCCAATCTGACTGGGAGCTGTTTTTT. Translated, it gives CASSQSDWELFF.

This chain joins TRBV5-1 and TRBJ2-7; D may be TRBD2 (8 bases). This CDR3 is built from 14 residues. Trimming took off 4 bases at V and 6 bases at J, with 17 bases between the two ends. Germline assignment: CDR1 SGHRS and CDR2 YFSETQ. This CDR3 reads CASSREGATREQYF. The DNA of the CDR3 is TGCGCCAGCAGCCGGGAGGGGGCTACACGCGAGCAGTACTTC.

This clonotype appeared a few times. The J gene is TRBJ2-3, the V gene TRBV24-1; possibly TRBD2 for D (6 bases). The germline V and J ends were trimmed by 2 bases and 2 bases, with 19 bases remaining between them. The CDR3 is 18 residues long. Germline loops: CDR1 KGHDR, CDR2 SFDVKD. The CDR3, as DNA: TGTGCCACCAGTGATTCAAACCCTCCCCGGGACTTCACAGATACGCAGTATTTT. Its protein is CATSDSNPPRDFTDTQYF.

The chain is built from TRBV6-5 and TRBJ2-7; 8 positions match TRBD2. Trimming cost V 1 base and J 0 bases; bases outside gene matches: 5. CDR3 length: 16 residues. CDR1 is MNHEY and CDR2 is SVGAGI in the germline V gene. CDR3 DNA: TGTGCCAGCAGTTACTTGGGTAGCGGGATCTCCTACGAGCAGTACTTC. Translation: CASSYLGSGISYEQYF.

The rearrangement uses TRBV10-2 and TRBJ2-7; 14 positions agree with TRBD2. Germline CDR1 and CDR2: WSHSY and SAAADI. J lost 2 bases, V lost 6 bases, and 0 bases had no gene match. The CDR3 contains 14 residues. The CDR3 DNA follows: TGCGCCAGCAGGGGACTAGCGGGAGCCTACGAGCAGTACTTC. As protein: CASRGLAGAYEQYF.

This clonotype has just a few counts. DNA for the CDR3: TGTGCCAGCAGCGTAGGCGGGACCACTGAAGCTTTCTTT. This sequence encodes CASSVGGTTEAFF. The chain joins TRBV9 to TRBJ1-1; tentative D call: TRBD1 (5 bases). CDR3 length: 13 amino acids. Trimming took 0 bases from V and 4 from J, leaving 7 bases between them. Germline V gives CDR1 SGDLS, CDR2 YYNGEE.

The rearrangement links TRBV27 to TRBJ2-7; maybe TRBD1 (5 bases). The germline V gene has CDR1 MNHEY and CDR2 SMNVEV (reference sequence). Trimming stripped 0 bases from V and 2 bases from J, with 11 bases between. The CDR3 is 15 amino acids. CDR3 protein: CASSLSGQVPYEQYF. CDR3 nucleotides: TGTGCCAGCAGTTTATCGGGGCAGGTTCCCTACGAGCAGTACTTC.

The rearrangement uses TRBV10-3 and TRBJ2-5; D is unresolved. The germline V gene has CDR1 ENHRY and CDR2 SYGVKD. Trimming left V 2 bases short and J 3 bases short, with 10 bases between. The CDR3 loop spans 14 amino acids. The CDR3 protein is CAISERTAKETQYF. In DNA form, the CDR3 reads TGTGCCATCAGTGAGCGGACGGCGAAAGAGACCCAGTACTTC.

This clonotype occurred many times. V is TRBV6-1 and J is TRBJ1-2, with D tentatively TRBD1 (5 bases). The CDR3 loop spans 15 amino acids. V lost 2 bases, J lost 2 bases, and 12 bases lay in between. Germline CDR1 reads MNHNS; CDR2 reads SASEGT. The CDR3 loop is CASSEMEGLNYGYTF. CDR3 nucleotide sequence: TGTGCCAGCAGTGAAATGGAGGGACTAAACTATGGCTACACCTTC.